These T cell receptor beta chains were read from a single sample in a study of blood T cell repertoires in COVID-19. The assay was immunoSEQ multiplex PCR, and TCRdb's table has in-frame clones only and misses some. This sample yields about 370,000 clones, of which more than 70% are seen a single time; approximately 3% belongs to the top ten. Material for sequencing was peripheral blood. These TCRs come from a woman in her thirties with COVID-19, enrolled during active disease. CDR3s include the opening cysteine and the closing phenylalanine or tryptophan. The order of the fields is D gene, V gene, clone size, J gene, CDR3 DNA, CDR3 protein. A D gene is named only where the DNA matches it firmly. Where a row states a size, it is once, few, many or the class of an expanded clone; other rows omit it.

d_call: -
v_call: TRBV7-2
clone_size: few
j_call: TRBJ2-2
cdr3_nt: TGTGCCAGCAGCGGGTCAAGGGGCCTGAACACCGGGGAGCTGTTTTTT
cdr3_aa: CASSGSRGLNTGELFF

d_call: -
v_call: TRBV5-1
clone_size: -
j_call: TRBJ1-1
cdr3_nt: TGCGCCAGCAGCCTATCAGACATATCGAACACTGAAGCTTTCTTT
cdr3_aa: CASSLSDISNTEAFF

d_call: -
v_call: TRBV9
clone_size: -
j_call: TRBJ1-2
cdr3_nt: TGTGCCAGCAGCCCCGGGGAGGGCTATGGCTACACCTTC
cdr3_aa: CASSPGEGYGYTF

d_call: -
v_call: TRBV30
clone_size: -
j_call: TRBJ2-1
cdr3_nt: TGTGCCTGGAGGGAGACGATCTACAATGAGCAGTTCTTC
cdr3_aa: CAWRETIYNEQFF

d_call: -
v_call: TRBV7-9
clone_size: -
j_call: TRBJ2-1
cdr3_nt: TGTGCCAGCAGCTCTGGGTGGGGCGCCTACAATGAGCAGTTCTTC
cdr3_aa: CASSSGWGAYNEQFF

d_call: -
v_call: TRBV5-1
clone_size: -
j_call: TRBJ2-3
cdr3_nt: TGCGCCAGCAACGAAGGAGGGCGGTACACAGATACGCAGTATTTT
cdr3_aa: CASNEGGRYTDTQYF

d_call: -
v_call: TRBV6-2/TRBV6-3
clone_size: -
j_call: TRBJ2-5
cdr3_nt: TGTGCCAGCAGCATAACCTGGGGGCGAGAGACCCAGTACTTC
cdr3_aa: CASSITWGRETQYF

d_call: -
v_call: TRBV11-2
clone_size: few
j_call: TRBJ1-5
cdr3_nt: TGTGCCAGCAGCTCCAGCGGCAGCAATCAGCCCCAGCATTTT
cdr3_aa: CASSSSGSNQPQHF

d_call: -
v_call: TRBV6-1
clone_size: -
j_call: TRBJ1-6
cdr3_nt: TGTGCCAGCAGTGAAGCGCGGGGTTCACCCCTCCACTTT
cdr3_aa: CASSEARGSPLHF

d_call: TRBD1
v_call: TRBV7-6
clone_size: -
j_call: TRBJ2-7
cdr3_nt: TGTGCCAGCAGCTTAATTTACGCAGGACAGGGGGCAGGCGAGCAGTACTTC
cdr3_aa: CASSLIYAGQGAGEQYF

d_call: -
v_call: TRBV2
clone_size: -
j_call: TRBJ1-2
cdr3_nt: TGTGCCAGCAGAAACTCAGAGGATGGCTACACCTTC
cdr3_aa: CASRNSEDGYTF

d_call: -
v_call: TRBV19
clone_size: -
j_call: TRBJ1-4
cdr3_nt: TGTGCCAGTAACGTAAACAGTACACATCCCTCCGAAAAACTGTTTTTT
cdr3_aa: CASNVNSTHPSEKLFF

d_call: TRBD1
v_call: TRBV7-2
clone_size: -
j_call: TRBJ1-4
cdr3_nt: TGTGCCAGCAGCCGCGACAGGGGTGATGAAAAACTGTTTTTT
cdr3_aa: CASSRDRGDEKLFF

d_call: TRBD1
v_call: TRBV2
clone_size: -
j_call: TRBJ1-1
cdr3_nt: TGTGCCAGCAGTGAAGCGGGACAGGGCTTGACTGAAGCTTTCTTT
cdr3_aa: CASSEAGQGLTEAFF

d_call: -
v_call: TRBV6-1
clone_size: -
j_call: TRBJ2-6
cdr3_nt: TGTGCCAGCAGTGTTTGGCAGGCCAACTCTGGGGCCAACGTCCTGACTTTC
cdr3_aa: CASSVWQANSGANVLTF

d_call: -
v_call: TRBV27
clone_size: once
j_call: TRBJ1-6
cdr3_nt: TGTGCCAGCAGGTTGGGGGACACCATCCACTTT
cdr3_aa: CASRLGDTIHF

d_call: -
v_call: TRBV6-1
clone_size: -
j_call: TRBJ2-2
cdr3_nt: TGTGCCAGCATTCAGGGGTCGAACACCGGGGAGCTGTTTTTT
cdr3_aa: CASIQGSNTGELFF

d_call: TRBD1
v_call: TRBV2
clone_size: -
j_call: TRBJ1-4
cdr3_nt: TGTGCCAGCAGGCTCCTACAGGGGAGGGAAAAACTGTTTTTT
cdr3_aa: CASRLLQGREKLFF

d_call: TRBD1
v_call: TRBV7-9
clone_size: -
j_call: TRBJ1-4
cdr3_nt: TGTGCCAGCAGCTTAGCTGGGACAGTTAATGAAAAACTGTTTTTT
cdr3_aa: CASSLAGTVNEKLFF